The following is a TCR beta chain sequence with its context. Its antigen is not identified. The data were obtained in a study of shared clonotypes between healthy human individuals. Overall study: Donors consisted of a couple of women and three men between 18 and 49. Each donor contributed plates that comprised three CD4 naive, three CD4 memory, two CD8 naive and one CD8 memory. Findings of the study overall: Naive subsets typically showed greater estimated richness than memory subsets.

Sequencing used immunoSEQ multiplex PCR; TCRdb keeps in-frame clones, though not all of them. This sample has over a million clones, with 65% to 80% found just once. Splitting of CD4+ cells produced CD45RA+ naive and CD45RA-negative memory subsets. The CDR3 covers 15 residues. V lost 2 bases and J 0 bases, leaving 9 bases between the germline ends. The germline gives CDR1 MNHNS, CDR2 SASEGT. V is TRBV6-1 and J is TRBJ2-3; unclear D gene. The receptor comes from a man aged 18 to 30 in good health. The sequenced sample was memory CD4+ T cells sorted from blood. Subset reported: CD45RA-negative fraction. The CDR3 protein is CASSELRASTDTQYF. The CDR3 coding sequence is TGTGCCAGCAGTGAATTAAGGGCTAGCACAGATACGCAGTATTTT.